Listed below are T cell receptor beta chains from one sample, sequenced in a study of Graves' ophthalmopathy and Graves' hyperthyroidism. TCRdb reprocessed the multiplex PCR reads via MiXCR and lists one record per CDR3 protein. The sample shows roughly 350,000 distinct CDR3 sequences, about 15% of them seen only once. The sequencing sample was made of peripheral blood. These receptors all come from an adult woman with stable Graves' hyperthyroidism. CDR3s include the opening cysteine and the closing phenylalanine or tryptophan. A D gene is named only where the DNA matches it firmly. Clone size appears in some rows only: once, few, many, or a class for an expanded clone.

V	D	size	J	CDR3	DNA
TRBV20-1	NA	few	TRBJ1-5	CSAPDSYSYQPQHF	TGCAGTGCCCCGGACAGTTATAGCTATCAGCCTCAGCATTTT
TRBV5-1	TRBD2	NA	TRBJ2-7	CASSSLAGAGEQYF	TGCGCCAGCAGCTCACTAGCGGGAGCTGGCGAGCAGTACTTC
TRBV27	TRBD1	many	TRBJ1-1	CASSSGTGEAFF	TGTGCCAGCAGCTCCGGGACAGGTGAAGCTTTCTTT
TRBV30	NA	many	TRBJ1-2	CAWATEENSGYTF	TGTGCCTGGGCAACAGAGGAGAACTCTGGCTACACCTTC
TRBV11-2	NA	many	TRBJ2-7	CASSLQARRDCEQYF	TGTGCCAGCAGCTTACAGGCCCGAAGGGACTGCGAGCAGTACTTC
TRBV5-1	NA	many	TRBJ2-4	CASSFNAGTKNIQYF	TGCGCCAGCAGCTTCAACGCCGGGACAAAAAACATTCAGTACTTC
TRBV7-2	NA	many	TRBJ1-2	CASSPNPRYGYTF	TGTGCCAGCAGCCCTAACCCGCGGTATGGCTACACCTTC
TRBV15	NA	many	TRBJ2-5	CATSMGRGRETQYF	TGTGCCACCAGCATGGGTCGGGGGAGAGAGACCCAGTACTTC
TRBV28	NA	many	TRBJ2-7	CASSLFAGREQYF	TGTGCCAGCAGTTTATTTGCGGGCCGCGAGCAGTACTTC
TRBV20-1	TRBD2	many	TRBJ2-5	CSAPPAGGAGETQYF	TGCAGTGCTCCCCCAGCGGGAGGCGCCGGGGAGACCCAGTACTTC
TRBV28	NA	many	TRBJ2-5	CASQTQGLRETQYF	TGTGCCAGCCAGACTCAGGGGCTGAGGGAGACCCAGTACTTC
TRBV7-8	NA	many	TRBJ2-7	CASSLVLGLSSYEQYF	TGTGCCAGCAGCTTAGTTCTCGGCCTGAGCTCCTACGAGCAGTACTTC
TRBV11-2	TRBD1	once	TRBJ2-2	CASSSGQVGTGELFF	TGTGCCAGCAGCTCGGGACAGGTCGGCACCGGGGAGCTGTTTTTT
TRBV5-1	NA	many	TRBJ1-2	CASSLVVNYGYTF	TGCGCCAGCAGCTTGGTAGTTAACTATGGCTACACCTTC
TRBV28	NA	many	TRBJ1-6	CASTVSGSPLHF	TGTGCCAGCACCGTTTCTGGTTCACCCCTCCACTTT
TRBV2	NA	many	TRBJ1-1	CAGLRGAANTEAFF	TGTGCCGGACTAAGGGGGGCAGCGAACACTGAAGCTTTCTTT
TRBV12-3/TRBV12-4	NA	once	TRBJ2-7	CASMRSAYEQYF	TGTGCCAGCATGCGTTCAGCCTACGAGCAGTACTTC
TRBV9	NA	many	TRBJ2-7	CASSVGIFSYEQYF	TGTGCCAGCAGCGTCGGGATTTTTTCCTACGAGCAGTACTTC
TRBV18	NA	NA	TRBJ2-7	CASSPPSSNYEQYF	TGTGCCAGCTCACCACCGAGCTCGAACTACGAGCAGTACTTC
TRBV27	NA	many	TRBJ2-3	CASSFGQYTDTQYF	TGTGCCAGCAGTTTCGGGCAGTACACAGATACGCAGTATTTT
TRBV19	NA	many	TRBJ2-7	CASSKVGARSYEQYF	TGTGCCAGTAGTAAAGTGGGAGCTAGATCCTACGAGCAGTACTTC
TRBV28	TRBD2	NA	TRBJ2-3	CACNEGLAGDYPTDTQYF	TGTGCCTGCAACGAGGGACTAGCGGGGGACTACCCCACAGATACGCAGTATTTT
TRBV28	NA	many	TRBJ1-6	CASSPPGPNSPLHF	TGTGCCAGCAGTCCACCGGGCCCGAATTCACCCCTCCACTTT
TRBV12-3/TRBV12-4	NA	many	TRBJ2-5	CASRQPGGTQYF	TGTGCCAGCAGACAACCGGGCGGGACCCAGTACTTC
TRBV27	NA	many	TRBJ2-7	CASSLSKGNEQYF	TGTGCCAGCAGTTTGAGTAAGGGGAACGAGCAGTACTTC
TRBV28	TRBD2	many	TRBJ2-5	CASSFSYAQLAVETQYF	TGTGCCAGCAGCTTCTCATATGCCCAACTAGCGGTGGAGACCCAGTACTTC
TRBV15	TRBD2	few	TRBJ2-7	CATSRGLGRVDEQYF	TGTGCCACCAGCAGGGGTCTCGGGAGGGTTGACGAGCAGTACTTC
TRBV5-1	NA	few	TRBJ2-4	CASSLQGNLAKNIKYF	TGCGCCAGCAGCCTACAGGGCAACTTAGCCAAAAACATTAAGTACTTC
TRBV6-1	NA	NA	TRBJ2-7	CASSVTQGPYYEQYF	TGTGCCAGCAGTGTTACTCAGGGGCCATACTACGAGCAGTACTTC
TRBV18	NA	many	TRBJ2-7	CASAYRDTGYEQYF	TGTGCCAGCGCTTACCGGGACACCGGCTACGAGCAGTACTTC
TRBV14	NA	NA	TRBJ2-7	CASSQDDSIRYF	TGTGCCAGCAGCCAAGACGACAGCATCAGGTACTTC
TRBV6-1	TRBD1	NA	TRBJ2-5	CASSPHGQGTKTQYF	TGTGCCAGCAGTCCACACGGACAGGGGACGAAGACCCAGTACTTC
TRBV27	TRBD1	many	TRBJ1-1	CASSTGGTEAFF	TGTGCCAGCAGTACAGGGGGCACTGAAGCTTTCTTT
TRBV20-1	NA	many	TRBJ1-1	CSAPKYPPQGGRTEAFF	TGCAGTGCTCCCAAGTATCCTCCACAGGGCGGACGCACTGAAGCTTTCTTT
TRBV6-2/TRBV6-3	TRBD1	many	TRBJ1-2	CAAKPTGSYGYTF	TGTGCCGCAAAACCGACAGGGTCCTATGGCTACACCTTC
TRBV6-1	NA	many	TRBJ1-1	CASRREFDTEAFF	TGTGCCAGCAGGAGGGAATTCGACACTGAAGCTTTCTTT